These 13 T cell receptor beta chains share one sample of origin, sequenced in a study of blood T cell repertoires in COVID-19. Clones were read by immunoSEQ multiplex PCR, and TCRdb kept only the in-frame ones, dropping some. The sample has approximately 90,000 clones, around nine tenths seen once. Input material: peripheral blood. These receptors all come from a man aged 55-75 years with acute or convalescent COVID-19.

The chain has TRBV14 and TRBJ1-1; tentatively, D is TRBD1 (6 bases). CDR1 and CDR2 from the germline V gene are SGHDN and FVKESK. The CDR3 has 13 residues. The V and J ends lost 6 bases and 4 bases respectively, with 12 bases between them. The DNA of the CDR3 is TGTGCCAGCAGGTCAACAGGGTTCACTGAAGCTTTCTTT. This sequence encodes CASRSTGFTEAFF.

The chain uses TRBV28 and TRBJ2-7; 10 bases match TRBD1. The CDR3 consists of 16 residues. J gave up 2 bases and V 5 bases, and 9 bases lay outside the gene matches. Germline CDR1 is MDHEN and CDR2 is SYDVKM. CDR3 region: CASSGETGTGAYEQYF. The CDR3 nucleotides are TGTGCCAGCAGTGGGGAGACCGGGACAGGGGCCTACGAGCAGTACTTC.

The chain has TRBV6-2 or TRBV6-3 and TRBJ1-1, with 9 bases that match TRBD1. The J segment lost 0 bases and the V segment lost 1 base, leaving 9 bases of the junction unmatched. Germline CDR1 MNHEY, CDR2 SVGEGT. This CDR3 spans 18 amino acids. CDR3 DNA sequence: TGTGCCAGCAGTTACTTTATGGGACAGGGCCTCATGAACACTGAAGCTTTCTTT. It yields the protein CASSYFMGQGLMNTEAFF.

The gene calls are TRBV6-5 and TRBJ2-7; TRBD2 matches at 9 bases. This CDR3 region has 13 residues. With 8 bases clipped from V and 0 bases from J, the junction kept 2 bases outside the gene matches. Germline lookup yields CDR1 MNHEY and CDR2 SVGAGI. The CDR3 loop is CASQTSGSYEQYF. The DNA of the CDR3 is TGTGCCAGCCAGACTAGCGGCTCCTACGAGCAGTACTTC.

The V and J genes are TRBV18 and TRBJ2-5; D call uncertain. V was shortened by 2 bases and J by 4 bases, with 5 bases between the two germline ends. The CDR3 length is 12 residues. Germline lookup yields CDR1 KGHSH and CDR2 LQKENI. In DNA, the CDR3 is TGTGCCAGCTCACCAATGGCAGAGACCCAGTACTTC. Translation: CASSPMAETQYF.

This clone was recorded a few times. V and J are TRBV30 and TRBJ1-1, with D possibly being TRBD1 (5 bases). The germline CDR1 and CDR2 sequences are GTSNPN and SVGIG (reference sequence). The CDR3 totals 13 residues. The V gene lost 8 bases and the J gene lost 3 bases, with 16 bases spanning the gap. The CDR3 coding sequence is TGTGCCGGGGGACGGGGAGGGGACACTGAAGCTTTCTTT. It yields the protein CAGGRGGDTEAFF.

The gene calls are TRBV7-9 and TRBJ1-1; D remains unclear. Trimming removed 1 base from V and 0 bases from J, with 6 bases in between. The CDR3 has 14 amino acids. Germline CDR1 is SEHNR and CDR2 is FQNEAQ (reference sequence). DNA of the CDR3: TGTGCCAGCAGCTTAGGGAGGCTGAACACTGAAGCTTTCTTT. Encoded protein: CASSLGRLNTEAFF.

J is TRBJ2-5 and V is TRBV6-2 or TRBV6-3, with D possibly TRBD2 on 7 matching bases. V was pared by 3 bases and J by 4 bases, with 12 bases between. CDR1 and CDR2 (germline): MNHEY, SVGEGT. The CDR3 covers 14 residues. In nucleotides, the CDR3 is TGTGCCAGCAGTTATGCGGGGGCCCTAGAGACCCAGTACTTC. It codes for CASSYAGALETQYF.

The CDR3 bases are TGTGCCACCAGCAGGCTAGCGGGGGACAATGAGCAGTTCTTC. Translation: CATSRLAGDNEQFF. This chain joins TRBV15 and TRBJ2-1; 10 positions agree with TRBD2. The CDR3 totals 14 residues. Germline V lookup: CDR1 LNHNV, CDR2 YYDKDF (reference sequence). Trimming at V came to 3 bases and at J to 5 bases, leaving 1 base not matched to a gene. Drawing the rest from reference TRBV15 and TRBJ2-1, the complete variable domain is DAMVIQNPRYQVTQFGKPVTLSCSQTLNHNVMYWYQQKSSQAPKLLFHYYDKDFNNEADTPDNFQSRRPNTSFCFLDIRSPGLGDTAMYLCATSRLAGDNEQFFGPGTRLTVL.

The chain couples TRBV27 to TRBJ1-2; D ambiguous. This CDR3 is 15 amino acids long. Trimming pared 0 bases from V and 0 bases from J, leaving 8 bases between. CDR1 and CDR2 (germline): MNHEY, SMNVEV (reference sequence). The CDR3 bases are TGTGCCAGCAGTTTATCGAGAGGGCCTAACTATGGCTACACCTTC. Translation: CASSLSRGPNYGYTF.

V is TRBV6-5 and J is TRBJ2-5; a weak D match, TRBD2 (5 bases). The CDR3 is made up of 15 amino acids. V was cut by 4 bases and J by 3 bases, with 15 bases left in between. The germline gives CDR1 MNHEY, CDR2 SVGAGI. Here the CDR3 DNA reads TGTGCCAGCAGTTTAGGGAGACCAGCAAAAGAGACCCAGTACTTC. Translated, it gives CASSLGRPAKETQYF.

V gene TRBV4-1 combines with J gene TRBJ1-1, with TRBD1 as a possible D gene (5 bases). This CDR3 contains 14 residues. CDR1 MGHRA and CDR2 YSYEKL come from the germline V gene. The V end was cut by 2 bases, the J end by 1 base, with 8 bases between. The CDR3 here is CASSQYQGNTEAFF. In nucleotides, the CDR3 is TGCGCCAGCAGCCAATACCAGGGGAACACTGAAGCTTTCTTT.

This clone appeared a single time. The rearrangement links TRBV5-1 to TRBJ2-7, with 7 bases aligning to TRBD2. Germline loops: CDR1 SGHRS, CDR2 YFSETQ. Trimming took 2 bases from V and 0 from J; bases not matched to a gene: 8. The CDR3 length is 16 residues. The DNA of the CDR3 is TGCGCCAGCAGCTTCGCCGGCGGGAGAGGCTCCTACGAGCAGTACTTC. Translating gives CASSFAGGRGSYEQYF.